This T cell receptor (beta chain) stems from a study of human T cells and chemical hapten exposure. In the study overall: The study sensitized with 2% DPC on a 2 cm by 2 cm patch of upper inner arm skin. Patients, largely female, had alopecia areata, totalis or universalis.

Study-level results: TCRs at high frequency, those above 1 in 1000, did not change with DPC sensitization.

Indicated time point: patch test 1, 2 weeks after DPC sensitization. Documented treatment: therapeutic diphenylcyclopropenone sensitization with weekly scalp DPC. The study drew its donors from alopecia patients who were 18 to 70 years old and suitable for DPC. TCRdb processed the RACE reads anew with MiXCR; each CDR3 protein has one entry. This table holds about 360,000 distinct CDR3 sequences, about 7% found once. This clonotype was seen at least ten times. Antigen specificity is unknown. The CDR3 is 16 residues long. The ends lost 0 bases at V and 6 bases at J; junction bases unmatched: 12. Germline V gene data show CDR1 as DFQATT and CDR2 as SNEGSKA (reference sequence).

The source material was whole blood, sampled in connection with sensitization to the hapten diphenylcyclopropenone (DPC). This clonotype originated in a woman aged 18-29 years with alopecia areata. Some clones in this sample may be carry-over from other donors' samples. The gene calls are TRBV20-1 and TRBJ1-2; TRBD1 matches 8 bases. CDR3 residues: CSARDRLRQGQDGYTF. CDR3 nucleotide sequence: TGCAGTGCTAGAGATCGGTTGCGCCAGGGACAGGATGGCTACACCTTC.